These 18 T cell receptor beta chains originate from one sample sequenced in a study of Ad26.COV2.S vaccination and SARS-CoV-2 variants. Repertoires were generated with immunoSEQ multiplex PCR, while TCRdb's copy carries only in-frame clones and drops some. The sample includes around 400,000 clones, roughly 90% seen only once; the top ten take 1.5% to 2%. The treatment is: around 19 received Ad26.COV2.S at low or high dose, single or two shots; 5 received placebo; per-sample allocation not given. Samples analyzed were those drawn on day 63 after the first vaccine or placebo injection. The starting material was peripheral blood, obtained in a trial of Ad26.COV2.S vaccine versus placebo. These receptors originate from a person between 18 and 65 years old who received the Ad26.COV2.S COVID-19 vaccine or a placebo.

The rearrangement joins TRBV5-8 to TRBJ2-2; D unresolved. CDR3 length: 15 amino acids. The germline V gene encodes CDR1 SGHTS and CDR2 YDEGEE. V was trimmed by 2 bases and J by 0 bases, leaving 8 bases between them. The CDR3 is CASSLPASNTGELFF. As DNA, the CDR3 is TGTGCCAGCAGCTTACCAGCCTCGAACACCGGGGAGCTGTTTTTT.

This chain connects TRBV19 to TRBJ1-1; perhaps TRBD1 as D (5 bases). The CDR3 spans 14 residues. The germline V gene encodes CDR1 LNHDA and CDR2 SQIVND (reference sequence). Trimming stripped 6 bases from V and 3 bases from J, with 14 bases between. The CDR3 region has the DNA TGTGCCAGTAGATGGGGGGGGTCGGACACTGAAGCTTTCTTT. Amino acids: CASRWGGSDTEAFF.

V usage is TRBV11-2 and J usage is TRBJ2-7; a weak D match, TRBD2 (6 bases). V lost 9 bases to trimming and J lost 5 bases, with 17 bases between them. The length of the CDR3 is 13 residues. The germline CDR1 and CDR2 sequences are SGHAT and FQNNGV. In DNA, the CDR3 is TGTGCCAGTTACGGGGGACCAGAGAACGAGCAGTACTTC. Its protein product is CASYGGPENEQYF.

The V and J genes are TRBV7-8 and TRBJ2-1; a weak D match, TRBD1 (5 bases). Germline loops: CDR1 SGHVS, CDR2 FQNEAQ. V lost 6 bases, J lost 4 bases, and 16 bases lay in between. CDR3 size: 15 residues. The chain's CDR3 is CASSPWGSRYNEQFF. The CDR3 region has the DNA TGTGCCAGCAGTCCCTGGGGCAGCAGATACAATGAGCAGTTCTTC.

In regard to this clone: One junction end disagrees with the germline gene, perhaps due to a read error. This chain joins TRBV4-1 and TRBJ2-3; 10 nucleotides match TRBD1. CDR3 length equals 15 residues. Germline-derived CDR1 and CDR2 are MGHRA and YSYEKL. The chain's CDR3 is CASSLGDRGTDTQCF. The CDR3 nucleotides are TGCGCCAGCAGCCTGGGGGACAGGGGCACAGATACGCAGTGTTTT.

This chain joins TRBV3-1 (or the pseudogene TRBV3-2) and TRBJ2-1; 9 nucleotides match TRBD2. Germline V gene sequence: CDR1 LGHDT, CDR2 YNNKEL (reference sequence). This CDR3 has 21 amino acids. J was trimmed by 7 bases and V by 4 bases; bases with no gene match: 26. CDR3 region: CASSPQTPLPSGEGGFNEQFF. Written as DNA, the CDR3 is TGTGCCAGCAGCCCGCAGACCCCGTTACCTAGCGGGGAGGGGGGCTTTAATGAGCAGTTCTTC.

The count of this clone is one. V gene TRBV18 combines with J gene TRBJ1-3; D uncertain. V was cut by 2 bases and J by 0 bases, with 8 bases left in between. Germline CDR1 reads KGHSH; CDR2 reads LQKENI. This CDR3 has 15 amino acids. In DNA, the CDR3 is TGTGCCAGCTCACCAAAAGGGCGCTCTGGAAACACCATATATTTT. Protein product: CASSPKGRSGNTIYF. Complete variable domain (other parts from reference TRBV18 and TRBJ1-3): NAGVMQNPRHLVRRRGQEARLRCSPMKGHSHVYWYRQLPEEGLKFMVYLQKENIIDESGMPKERFSAEFPKEGPSILRIQQVVRGDSAAYFCASSPKGRSGNTIYFGEGSWLTVV.

This clone has a single count. This sequence joins TRBV3-1 (or the pseudogene TRBV3-2) and TRBJ1-4; D is unclear. CDR1 and CDR2 (germline): LGHDT, YNNKEL (reference sequence). The CDR3 is made up of 13 amino acids. Between the trimmed V and J ends, which lost 0 bases and 13 bases, there was a span of 12 bases. This CDR3 is CASSQDPSVGLFF. In DNA, the CDR3 is TGTGCCAGCAGCCAAGATCCCAGCGTGGGACTGTTTTTT.

The count of this clone is one. The chain has TRBV5-4 and TRBJ2-1, with TRBD2 identical over 10 bases. The CDR3 contains 15 residues. The V segment lost 4 bases and the J segment 4 bases; nucleotides outside the gene matches: 5. Looked up from germline, CDR1 is SGHNT and CDR2 is YYREEE (reference sequence). The CDR3: CASSRAGGLYNEQFF. As DNA, the CDR3 is TGTGCCAGCAGCCGAGCGGGAGGGCTATACAATGAGCAGTTCTTC.

The chain has TRBV11-3 and TRBJ1-6; D unclear. Trimming cost V 3 bases and J 5 bases, with 11 bases left between them. Germline assignment: CDR1 SGHNT and CDR2 YENEEA. CDR3 length: 15 residues. The CDR3 nucleotides are TGTGCCAGCAGCTTGGGTCAAACGGATAATTCACCCCTCCACTTT. Translated, it gives CASSLGQTDNSPLHF.

This clone appeared a single time. This rearrangement joins TRBV5-8 to TRBJ2-5, with 8 bases identical to TRBD1. V was pared by 1 base and J by 5 bases, with 10 bases of the junction left unmatched. The germline CDR1 and CDR2 sequences are SGHTS and YDEGEE. This CDR3 contains 16 residues. CDR3 in amino acids: CASSLSRAGGGETQYF. CDR3 DNA sequence: TGTGCCAGCAGCTTGAGCCGGGCAGGGGGCGGTGAGACCCAGTACTTC.

The chain is built from TRBV27 and TRBJ1-2; D remains ambiguous. V was cut by 4 bases and J by 5 bases, with 11 bases left in between. CDR3 length: 13 amino acids. CDR1 and CDR2 from the germline V gene are MNHEY and SMNVEV (reference sequence). CDR3 nucleotide sequence: TGTGCCAGCAGTTGGAGAGGAGAGTATGGCTACACCTTC. This encodes CASSWRGEYGYTF.

This chain links TRBV7-3 with TRBJ2-1; a possible D gene is TRBD2 (6 bases). CDR1 and CDR2 from the germline V gene are SGHTA and FQGTGA. The CDR3 is 15 residues long. V dropped 0 bases and J dropped 4 bases, with 10 bases sitting between them. In nucleotides, the CDR3 is TGTGCCAGCAGCTTAACGGGGGGAGATTACAATGAGCAGTTCTTC. Amino acids: CASSLTGGDYNEQFF.

This chain joins TRBV4-2 and TRBJ2-7, with D perhaps TRBD1 (7 bases). V was cut by 1 base and J by 3 bases, with 22 bases left in between. Germline lookup yields CDR1 LGHNA and CDR2 YNFKEQ. This CDR3 region has 18 residues. The CDR3 coding sequence is TGTGCCAGCAGCCAAGTCGGTCGGAGTGCGGGACAGTTCTACGAGCAGTACTTC. Protein product: CASSQVGRSAGQFYEQYF.

The genes are TRBV5-1 and TRBJ2-1, with D possibly being TRBD2 (7 bases). This CDR3 is 15 amino acids long. Trimming pared 0 bases from V and 9 bases from J, leaving 16 bases between. Germline loops: CDR1 SGHRS, CDR2 YFSETQ. CDR3 coding DNA: TGCGCCAGCAGCTTGGATGGGAGGGGGTTGGGTGAGCAGTTCTTC. It is translated as CASSLDGRGLGEQFF.

The chain joins TRBV19 to TRBJ2-2; unclear D gene. CDR1 and CDR2 (germline): LNHDA, SQIVND (reference sequence). Trimming left V 3 bases short and J 6 bases short, with 11 bases between. CDR3 length: 14 amino acids. CDR3 in DNA: TGTGCCAGTAGTATCCACACAGAGGCCGGGGAGCTGTTTTTT. Amino acids: CASSIHTEAGELFF.

The rearrangement uses TRBV5-1 and TRBJ2-2; D tentatively fits TRBD1 or TRBD2 (5 bases each). There are 15 residues in the CDR3. V was clipped by 9 bases and J by 2 bases, with 17 bases between them. CDR1 and CDR2 (germline): SGHRS, YFSETQ. The CDR3 DNA follows: TGCGCCACCCGCCAAGGGGACGGCAACACCGGGGAGCTGTTTTTT. This sequence encodes CATRQGDGNTGELFF.

The chain is built from TRBV6-1 and TRBJ2-7; the match to TRBD2 covers 12 bases. This CDR3 comprises 17 residues. Germline assignment: CDR1 MNHNS and CDR2 SASEGT. V shed 4 bases, J shed 9 bases, and the junction held 16 bases outside the gene matches. CDR3 region: CASSVRHQGLAGQGQYF. The CDR3 coding sequence is TGTGCCAGCAGTGTACGGCACCAAGGACTAGCGGGACAAGGGCAGTACTTC.